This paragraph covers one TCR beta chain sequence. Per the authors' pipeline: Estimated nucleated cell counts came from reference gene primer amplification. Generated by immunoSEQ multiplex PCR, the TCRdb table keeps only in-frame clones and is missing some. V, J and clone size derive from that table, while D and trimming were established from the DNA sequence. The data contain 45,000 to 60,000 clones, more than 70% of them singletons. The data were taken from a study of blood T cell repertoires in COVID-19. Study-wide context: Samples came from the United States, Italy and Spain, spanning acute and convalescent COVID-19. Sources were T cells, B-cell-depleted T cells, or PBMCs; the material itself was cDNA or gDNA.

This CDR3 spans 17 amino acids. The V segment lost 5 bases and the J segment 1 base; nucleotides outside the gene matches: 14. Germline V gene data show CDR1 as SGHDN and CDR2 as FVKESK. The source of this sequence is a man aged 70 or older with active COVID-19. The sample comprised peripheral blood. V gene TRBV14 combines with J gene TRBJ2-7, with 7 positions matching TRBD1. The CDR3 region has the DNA TGTGCCAGCAGCTATCTCCCCGGGACAGCCTCATCCTACGAGCAGTACTTC. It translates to CASSYLPGTASSYEQYF.